This T cell receptor (beta chain) was retrieved from a study of technical replicates of blood from a handful of donors. The method was immunoSEQ multiplex PCR; TCRdb's version includes in-frame clones alone and lacks a portion of them. The sample consists of tens of thousands of clones, nearly 96% of them appearing once. The sample was T cells isolated from PBMCs. The TCR originated in a human donor in good health.

CDR3 nucleotides: TGTGCCAGCAGCTTGACTAGCGGGAGTGGAACAGATACGCAGTATTTT. Protein sequence: CASSLTSGSGTDTQYF. The V call is TRBV7-2, the J call TRBJ2-3, with TRBD2 matching over 12 bases. Trimming cost V 3 bases and J 3 bases; bases outside gene matches: 4. Germline assignment: CDR1 SGHTA and CDR2 FQGNSA. The CDR3 is 16 residues long.